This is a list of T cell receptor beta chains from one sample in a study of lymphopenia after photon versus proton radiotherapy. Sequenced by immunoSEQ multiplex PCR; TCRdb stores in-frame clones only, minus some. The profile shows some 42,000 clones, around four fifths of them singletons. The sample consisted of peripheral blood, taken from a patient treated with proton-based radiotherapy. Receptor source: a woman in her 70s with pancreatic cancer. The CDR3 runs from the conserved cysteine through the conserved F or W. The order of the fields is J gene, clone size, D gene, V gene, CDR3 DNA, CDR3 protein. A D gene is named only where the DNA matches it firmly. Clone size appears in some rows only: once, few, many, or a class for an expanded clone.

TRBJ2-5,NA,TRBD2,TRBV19,TGTGCCAGTAGTATAGGCCCCGGGACTAGCGAGGAGACCCAGTACTTC,CASSIGPGTSEETQYF
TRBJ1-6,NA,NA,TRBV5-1,TGCGCCAGCAGCTTGGACCTCACAGGGTTTGGTTCACCCCTCCACTTT,CASSLDLTGFGSPLHF
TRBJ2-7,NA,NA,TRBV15,TGTGCCACCAGCAGAGATGCTCCCGGGGCCGGCGAGCAGTACTTC,CATSRDAPGAGEQYF
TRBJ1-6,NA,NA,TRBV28,TGTGCCAGCAGCCTGGCGTATAATTCACCCCTCCACTTT,CASSLAYNSPLHF
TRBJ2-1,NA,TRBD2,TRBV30,TGTGCCTGGAGTCGGACTAGCGGGAGTTCCTACAATGAGCAGTTCTTC,CAWSRTSGSSYNEQFF
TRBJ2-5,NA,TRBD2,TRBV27,TGTGCCAGCAGCGGACGTGGTAGGCTCCGGGCTAGCGGGTACCAAGAGACCCAGTACTTC,CASSGRGRLRASGYQETQYF
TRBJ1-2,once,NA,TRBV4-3,TGCGCCAGCAGCCAAGACAGGGGTTCTAACTATGGCTACACCTTC,CASSQDRGSNYGYTF
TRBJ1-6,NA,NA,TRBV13,TGTGCCAGCAGCTTGAGGGACAACTCCTATAATTCACCCCTCCACTTT,CASSLRDNSYNSPLHF
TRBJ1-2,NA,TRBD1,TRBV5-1,TGCGCCAGCAGTAGCACAGGGGGTAACTATGGCTACACCTTC,CASSSTGGNYGYTF
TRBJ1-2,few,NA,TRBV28,TGTGCCAGCAGTTCCGCCGCGGACACTCATGGCTACACCTTC,CASSSAADTHGYTF
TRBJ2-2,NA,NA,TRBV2,TGTGCCAGCAGTCCTTACACCGGGGAGCTGTTTTTT,CASSPYTGELFF
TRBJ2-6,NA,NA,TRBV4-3,TGCGCCAGCAGCCAAGAAGGGGCTGGGGCCAACGTCCTGACTTTC,CASSQEGAGANVLTF
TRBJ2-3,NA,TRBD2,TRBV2,TGTGCCAGCAGGAGCCAGATGACGGGACTAGCGGGAGGAGGTACGCAGTATTTT,CASRSQMTGLAGGGTQYF
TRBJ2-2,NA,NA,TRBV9,TGTGCCAGCAGCGTAGGGTCGGGGATGGGACTTGGAGGGGAGCTGTTTTTT,CASSVGSGMGLGGELFF
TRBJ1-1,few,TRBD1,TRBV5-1,TGCGCCAGCAGCTTGGAGGGGACAGGGGTTAAGACTGAAGCTTTCTTT,CASSLEGTGVKTEAFF
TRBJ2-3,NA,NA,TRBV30,TGTGCCTGGAGTGTACGGATCTACACAGATACGCAGTATTTT,CAWSVRIYTDTQYF
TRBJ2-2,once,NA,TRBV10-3,TGTGCCATCAGGCAAGCGGGGACAGTAGCGGGGGAGCTGTTTTTT,CAIRQAGTVAGELFF
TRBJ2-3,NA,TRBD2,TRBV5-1,TGCGCCAGCAGCTTGGTAGATCTAGCGGGAGGGAGGACAGATACGCAGTATTTT,CASSLVDLAGGRTDTQYF
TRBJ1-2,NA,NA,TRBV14,TGTGCCAGCAGCCAAGACCGGACGGTGGGCTACACCTTC,CASSQDRTVGYTF
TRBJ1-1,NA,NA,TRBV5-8,TGTGCCAGCAGCCCAGAGGGTTTTCGGGCTTTCTTT,CASSPEGFRAFF
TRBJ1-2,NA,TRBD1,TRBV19,TGTGCCAGTAGTCCCCGGGGACAGGGCACAAGGTTGGCATATGGCTACACCTTC,CASSPRGQGTRLAYGYTF
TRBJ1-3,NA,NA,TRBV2,TGTGCCAGCCGGGGAAGCTCTGGAAACACCATATATTTT,CASRGSSGNTIYF
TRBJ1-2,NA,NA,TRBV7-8,TGTGCCAGCAGTTCTGGTTATGGCTACACCTTC,CASSSGYGYTF
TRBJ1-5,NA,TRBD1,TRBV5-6,TGTGCCAGCAGCTTGGCCGGGACAGGGACAACAAAAAGCAATCAGCCCCAGCATTTT,CASSLAGTGTTKSNQPQHF
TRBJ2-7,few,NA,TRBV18,TGTGCCAGCTCACCATTGGCACAGGGAGGAACCTACGAGCAGTACTTC,CASSPLAQGGTYEQYF
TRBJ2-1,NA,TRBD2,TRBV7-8,TGTGCCAGCAGCCCTAGGACTAGCGGGAGATTCGATGAGCAGTTCTTC,CASSPRTSGRFDEQFF
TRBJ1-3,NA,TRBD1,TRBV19,TGTGCCAGCACCGGGACAGAGAGAAACACCATATATTTT,CASTGTERNTIYF
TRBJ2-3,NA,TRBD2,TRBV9,TGTGCCAGCAGCGTAACTAGCGGGAGACAAGATACGCAGTATTTT,CASSVTSGRQDTQYF
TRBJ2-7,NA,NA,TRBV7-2,TGTGCCAGCAGCCAACTTTCATCAGGGGTCCGCCCTAGGGAGCAGTACTTC,CASSQLSSGVRPREQYF
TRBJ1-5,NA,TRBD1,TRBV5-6,TGTGCCAGCAGCTCACGGACTTACAGGGGAAATCAGCCCCAGCATTTT,CASSSRTYRGNQPQHF
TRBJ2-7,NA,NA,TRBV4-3,TGCGCCAGCAGCCAAGAGTCTGTCGCGGCCGCCTCCTACGAGCAGTACTTC,CASSQESVAAASYEQYF
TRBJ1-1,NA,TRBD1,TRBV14,TGTGCCAGCAGCCAAAAAAGGGTGGTCGGGACAGGGGGTCGGGCTGAAGCTTTCTTT,CASSQKRVVGTGGRAEAFF
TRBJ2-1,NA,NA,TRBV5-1,TGCGCCAGCAGCTTGGGGGTAGCACGGTCCAATGAGCAGTTCTTC,CASSLGVARSNEQFF
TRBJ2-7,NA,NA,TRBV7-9,TGTGCCAGCAGTTCCGGACGCTACTACGAGCAGTACTTC,CASSSGRYYEQYF
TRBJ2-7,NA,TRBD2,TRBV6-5,TGTGCCAGCAGCTCGAGCGGGAGGACCAACTACGAGCAGTACTTC,CASSSSGRTNYEQYF
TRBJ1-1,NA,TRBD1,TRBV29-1,TGCAGCGTCTCAGGACAGGGGAGAGGGAGCATGAACACTGAAGCTTTCTTT,CSVSGQGRGSMNTEAFF
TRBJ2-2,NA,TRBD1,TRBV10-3,TGTGCCATCAGTAGCACAGGGGGCTACACCGGGGAGCTGTTTTTT,CAISSTGGYTGELFF
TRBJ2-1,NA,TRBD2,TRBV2,TGTGCCAGCAGTGGACTAGCGGGAGGGCCGGGTGAGCAGTTCTTC,CASSGLAGGPGEQFF
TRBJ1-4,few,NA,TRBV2,TGTGCCAGCAGTGATCTAAGTCTCGGCACAGAAAAACTGTTTTTT,CASSDLSLGTEKLFF
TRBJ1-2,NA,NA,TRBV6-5,TGTGCCAGCAGTTGGGACGTGGCCTATGGCTACACCTTC,CASSWDVAYGYTF
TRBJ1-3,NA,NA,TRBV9,TGTGCCAGCAGCAAAGGGGGAGGCAGGGGCTCTGGAAACACCATATATTTT,CASSKGGGRGSGNTIYF
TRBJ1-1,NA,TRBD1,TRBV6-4,TGTGCCAGCAGTAGGGACAGCAACACTGAAGCTTTCTTT,CASSRDSNTEAFF
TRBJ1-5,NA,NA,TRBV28,TGTGCCAGCAGTTTAAGTTTAGGTACCCAGCATTTT,CASSLSLGTQHF
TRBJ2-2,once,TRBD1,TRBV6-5,TGTGCCAGCAGTTTACCCGAAAAAAGGGACAGTGAACTGTTTTTT,CASSLPEKRDSELFF
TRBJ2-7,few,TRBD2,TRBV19,TGTGCCAGTAGTATAGGCGCGGGGGTTGAGCAGTACTTC,CASSIGAGVEQYF
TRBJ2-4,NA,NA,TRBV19,TGTGCCAGTAGTTCTACAGGGTTAGCCAAAAACATTCAGTACTTC,CASSSTGLAKNIQYF
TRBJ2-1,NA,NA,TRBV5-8,TGTGCCAGCAGCTCACAGGGGAGGGTGGCCTACAATGAGCAGTTCTTC,CASSSQGRVAYNEQFF
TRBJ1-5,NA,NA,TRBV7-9,TGTGCCAGCAGCTTACAGGCGGGTCAGGGACATCGGCCCCAGCATTTT,CASSLQAGQGHRPQHF
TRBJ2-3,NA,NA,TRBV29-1,TGCAGCGTTACCTTCGGGTTGGGGGCGGGGACAGATACGCAGTATTTT,CSVTFGLGAGTDTQYF
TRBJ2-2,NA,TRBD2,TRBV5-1,TGCGCTAGCAGGGGAATAGCGGGACCCGGGGAGCTGTTTTTT,CASRGIAGPGELFF
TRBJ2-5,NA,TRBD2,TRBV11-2,TGTGCCAGCAGCTTTAGCGGGAGTGGGGGGATATGGGACTTC,CASSFSGSGGIWDF
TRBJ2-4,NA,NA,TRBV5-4,TGTGCCAGCAGCGGGGGCGGCATAAAAAACATTCAGTACTTC,CASSGGGIKNIQYF